This T cell receptor (beta chain) was identified during a study of OX40 agonist ivuxolimab in advanced cancers. TCRdb's table, derived via immunoSEQ multiplex PCR, lists solely in-frame clones and lacks some. The data contain about 96,000 clones, 84% of them seen just once; the ten biggest clones take up under 6.5%. Autoimmune disease history or systemic immunosuppression led to patients being barred. The CDR3 covers 14 residues. V lost 2 bases to trimming and J lost 3 bases, with 7 bases between them. CDR1 is ENHRY, CDR2 SYGVKD, per germline. This clonotype was sampled from an adult with an advanced solid tumor such as melanoma, head and neck, liver or kidney cancer. The sample here was CD4+ or CD8+ T cells sorted from blood, taken in a trial of the OX40 agonist ivuxolimab. This sequence joins TRBV10-3 and TRBJ2-2; possible D gene TRBD2, 6 bases. The CDR3 spells CAISEERDTGELFF. DNA of the CDR3: TGTGCCATCAGTGAGGAGCGGGACACCGGGGAGCTGTTTTTT.